These 27 T cell receptor beta chains share one sample of origin, sequenced in a study of T-cell reconstitution after alpha-beta-depleted transplantation in children. Preparation of the TCRbeta library used unique molecular identifiers. One entry per CDR3 protein, called by TCRdb with MiXCR from the PCR reads. Found here are 400,000 to 500,000 distinct CDR3 sequences, about a tenth of them singletons; the top ten hold about 5%. Material: PBMCs from the stem cell graft donor, obtained from the stem cell graft. These receptors all come from a human donor who donated a stem cell graft to a child with acute myeloid leukemia.

At least ten counts were recorded for this clonotype. The rearrangement joins TRBV10-3 to TRBJ2-2, with D possibly TRBD2 on 6 matching bases. The germline gives CDR1 ENHRY, CDR2 SYGVKD. The CDR3 length is 15 residues. Deletions cut 3 bases from V and 6 bases from J, with 14 bases between. CDR3 sequence (DNA): TGTGCCATCAGTGAAGGGTGGGGAGGAGCCGGGGAGCTGTTTTTT. Amino acid sequence: CAISEGWGGAGELFF.

The CDR3 region is CSGGLAGSTDTQYF. The DNA for the CDR3 is TGCAGCGGGGGACTAGCGGGGAGCACAGATACGCAGTATTTT. The chain carries TRBV29-1 and TRBJ2-3; 13 bases line up with TRBD2. This CDR3 region has 14 residues. Germline loops: CDR1 SQVTM, CDR2 ANQGSEA. V was clipped by 7 bases and J by 0 bases; unmatched bases: 1.

This clonotype has only a few counts. The CDR3 nucleotides are TGTGCCAGTAAAAGAGCGGGGGCGCTCTCCTACAATGAGCAGTTCTTC. Amino acid sequence: CASKRAGALSYNEQFF. The rearrangement uses TRBV6-1 and TRBJ2-1, with 8 bases matching TRBD2. Looked up from germline, CDR1 is MNHNS and CDR2 is SASEGT. J gave up 0 bases and V 9 bases, and 10 bases lay outside the gene matches. The CDR3 has 16 residues.

This chain links TRBV6-5 with TRBJ1-1, with 8 bases lining up with TRBD1. The CDR3 spans 14 residues. CDR1 and CDR2 from the germline V gene are MNHEY and SVGAGI. The V segment lost 6 bases and the J segment 4 bases; nucleotides outside the gene matches: 7. DNA of the CDR3: TGTGCCAGCAGGTACGGACAGGGAGTCACTGAAGCTTTCTTT. Residues: CASRYGQGVTEAFF.

The CDR3 DNA sequence: TGTGCCAGCACCAAGATAAACAATGAGCAGTTCTTC. Protein product: CASTKINNEQFF. The genes are TRBV12-3 or TRBV12-4 and TRBJ2-1, with unresolved D. The germline V and J ends were trimmed by 7 bases and 5 bases, with 9 bases remaining between them. The CDR3 contains 12 residues.

This clonotype was seen a handful of times. The V and J genes are TRBV10-3 and TRBJ2-1; D is tentatively TRBD1 or TRBD2 (5 bases each). Germline values: CDR1 ENHRY, CDR2 SYGVKD. The CDR3 is 11 amino acids. The V and J ends lost 8 bases and 15 bases respectively, with 17 bases between them. CDR3 DNA: TGTGCCATCGGGGACCTGAACTATCCGTTCTTC. Amino acid sequence: CAIGDLNYPFF.

This clonotype was observed a few times. The rearrangement uses TRBV20-1 and TRBJ2-2; D not resolved. CDR1 DFQATT and CDR2 SNEGSKA come from the germline V gene (reference sequence). The V and J ends lost 0 bases and 4 bases respectively, with 0 bases between them. The CDR3 extends over 11 amino acids. The CDR3 protein is CSARDTGELFF. In nucleotides, the CDR3 is TGCAGTGCTAGAGACACCGGGGAGCTGTTTTTT.

The chain joins TRBV25-1 to TRBJ2-5; 12 bases map to TRBD2. The ends lost 5 bases at V and 5 bases at J; junction bases unmatched: 9. The CDR3 covers 16 residues. Germline V gene data show CDR1 as MGHDK and CDR2 as SYGVNS. The chain's CDR3 is CASSPRTSGAVETQYF. The DNA for the CDR3 is TGTGCCAGCAGTCCGCGGACTAGCGGGGCTGTCGAGACCCAGTACTTC.

The J gene is TRBJ2-7, the V gene TRBV29-1, with D unresolved. With 7 bases removed from V and 5 bases from J, the gap between germline ends came to 21 bases. Germline CDR1 and CDR2: SQVTM and ANQGSEA. The CDR3 runs 14 residues. CDR3 bases: TGCAGCGGTCTTTTACACGTAACAAACCACGAGCAGTACGTC. Translated: CSGLLHVTNHEQYV.

This chain links TRBV5-1 with TRBJ2-1; no definite D call. Germline V gene sequence: CDR1 SGHRS, CDR2 YFSETQ. The CDR3 consists of 16 residues. The V end was cut by 0 bases, the J end by 2 bases, with 12 bases between. The CDR3 bases are TGCGCCAGCAGCTTGGTCCCAGGAATACCCTACAATGAGCAGTTCTTC. Amino acids: CASSLVPGIPYNEQFF.

The rearrangement uses TRBV4-3 and TRBJ1-1; no definite D call. Per germline, CDR1 LGHNA and CDR2 YSLEER. The V and J ends lost 3 bases and 3 bases respectively, with 8 bases between them. This CDR3 is built from 13 residues. CDR3 region: CASSQVMHTEAFF. The CDR3 DNA follows: TGCGCCAGCAGCCAGGTCATGCACACTGAAGCTTTCTTT.

The chain joins TRBV5-1 to TRBJ2-5, with D unclear. Germline-derived CDR1 and CDR2 are SGHRS and YFSETQ. CDR3 length: 13 amino acids. Deletions cut 3 bases from V and 3 bases from J, with 9 bases between. For the CDR3, the DNA is TGCGCCAGCAGCTGGAACCCGGAAGAGACCCAGTACTTC. It is translated as CASSWNPEETQYF.

The table lists this clonotype with a few counts. V usage is TRBV5-5 and J usage is TRBJ2-2; D unclear. The CDR3 is 13 amino acids. V lost 4 bases to trimming and J lost 7 bases, with 11 bases between them. Germline loops: CDR1 SGHKS, CDR2 YYEKEE (reference sequence). For the CDR3, the DNA is TGTGCCAGCAGCCAACGGGTGAACGGGGAGCTGTTTTTT. This gives the protein CASSQRVNGELFF.

The chain employs TRBV9 and TRBJ2-1; 10 nucleotides agree with TRBD1. Germline CDR1 SGDLS, CDR2 YYNGEE. The CDR3 sequence is 15 residues long. With 3 bases clipped from V and 4 bases from J, the junction kept 4 bases outside the gene matches. The CDR3 protein is CASSGWGQGYNEQFF. CDR3 coding DNA: TGTGCCAGCAGCGGCTGGGGACAGGGGTACAATGAGCAGTTCTTC.

V gene TRBV5-4 combines with J gene TRBJ1-5; D call uncertain. The CDR3 contains 15 residues. V was pared by 4 bases and J by 0 bases, with 11 bases between. Germline-derived CDR1 and CDR2 are SGHNT and YYREEE (reference sequence). The CDR3: CASSIDGYSNQPQHF. CDR3 DNA sequence: TGTGCCAGCAGCATTGACGGTTATAGCAATCAGCCCCAGCATTTT.

V and J are TRBV11-2 and TRBJ2-1; TRBD2 matches 8 bases. Unmatched junction bases numbered 5, after V lost 11 bases and J lost 2 bases. The CDR3 runs 13 residues. CDR1 is SGHAT and CDR2 is FQNNGV in the germline V gene. CDR3 loop: CASGGPAYNEQFF. Written as DNA, the CDR3 is TGTGCCTCGGGGGGGCCCGCCTACAATGAGCAGTTCTTC.

This sequence joins TRBV20-1 and TRBJ2-5, with a possible D match to TRBD2 (5 bases). The CDR3 totals 14 residues. The V gene's germline CDR1 is DFQATT and CDR2 SNEGSKA (reference sequence). Trimming pared 2 bases from V and 5 bases from J, leaving 15 bases between. The CDR3 DNA sequence: TGCAGTGCTAGAACAGCGGTTAACCTTGAGACCCAGTACTTC. The encoded protein is CSARTAVNLETQYF.

The genes are TRBV5-1 and TRBJ1-5; D may be TRBD1 (6 bases). This CDR3 is built from 16 residues. Trimming removed 1 base from V and 0 bases from J, with 11 bases in between. The germline V gene has CDR1 SGHRS and CDR2 YFSETQ. This CDR3 is CASSLQGSYSNQPQHF. CDR3 DNA: TGCGCCAGCAGCTTGCAGGGGTCTTATAGCAATCAGCCCCAGCATTTT.

This clonotype appeared a few times. The V gene is TRBV6-2 or TRBV6-3, the J gene TRBJ2-7; D gene ambiguous. The CDR3 consists of 13 residues. V was shortened by 5 bases and J by 2 bases, with 10 bases between the two germline ends. Germline V gives CDR1 MNHEY, CDR2 SVGEGT. In nucleotides, the CDR3 is TGTGCCAGCAGTCTACACACCCCCTACGAGCAGTACTTC. Protein product: CASSLHTPYEQYF.

In its sample, this clonotype was seen many times. V usage is TRBV25-1 and J usage is TRBJ2-5; no firm D call. Trimming left V 3 bases short and J 1 base short, with 9 bases between. The CDR3 covers 14 residues. Germline V gene lookup returns CDR1 MGHDK and CDR2 SYGVNS. The CDR3 loop is CASSDPRFQETQYF. As DNA, the CDR3 is TGTGCCAGCAGTGACCCGAGGTTCCAAGAGACCCAGTACTTC.

Only a few counts were recorded for this clonotype. Here the CDR3 reads CATSREWREGYNEQFF. The CDR3 DNA is TGTGCCACCAGCAGAGAATGGCGGGAGGGATACAATGAGCAGTTCTTC. The rearrangement joins TRBV15 to TRBJ2-1; 9 nucleotides agree with TRBD2. This CDR3 is built from 16 residues. V was pared by 0 bases and J by 4 bases, with 4 bases of the junction left unmatched. Germline CDR1 is LNHNV and CDR2 is YYDKDF (reference sequence).

The chain combines TRBV4-2 with TRBJ2-7; D remains unclear. The CDR3 is 16 amino acids. Germline loops: CDR1 LGHNA, CDR2 YNFKEQ. V lost 1 base and J 5 bases, leaving 18 bases between the germline ends. In DNA, the CDR3 is TGTGCCAGCAGCCAAGCTCGGGTTGCTCAAGGGAACGAGCAGTACTTC. Amino acids: CASSQARVAQGNEQYF.

This clonotype has ten or more counts. The J gene is TRBJ2-3, the V gene TRBV29-1; 8 bases align to TRBD2. The germline V gene has CDR1 SQVTM and CDR2 ANQGSEA. This CDR3 contains 15 residues. The J segment lost 2 bases and the V segment lost 3 bases, leaving 7 bases of the junction unmatched. Here the CDR3 DNA reads TGCAGCGTTGAGGGACTAGGGTTTTCCACAGATACGCAGTATTTT. Protein product: CSVEGLGFSTDTQYF.

The chain combines TRBV20-1 with TRBJ2-1; TRBD2 aligns across 10 bases. There are 16 residues in the CDR3. CDR1 and CDR2 (germline): DFQATT, SNEGSKA (reference sequence). Germline trimming cut 5 bases from V and 9 bases from J; bases unmatched to any gene: 16. The CDR3 is CSAALPLAGVQGEQFF. In DNA, the CDR3 is TGCAGTGCTGCCCTCCCGCTAGCGGGAGTGCAGGGTGAGCAGTTCTTC.

This clonotype appeared many times. This sequence joins TRBV20-1 and TRBJ1-5; TRBD1 might be the D (6 bases). The V and J ends lost 2 bases and 4 bases respectively, with 6 bases between them. From germline, CDR1 is DFQATT and CDR2 SNEGSKA (reference sequence). CDR3 length: 12 amino acids. CDR3 loop: CSARQGNQPQHF. CDR3 coding DNA: TGCAGTGCTAGACAGGGGAATCAGCCCCAGCATTTT.

This clonotype showed up just once. A junction boundary mismatches the germline segment, possibly from a read error. The CDR3 nucleotides are TGCAGTGCCAGAGGTCTTGGGGTGAACACCGGGGAGCTGTTTTTT. It is translated as CSARGLGVNTGELFF. The chain has TRBV20-1 and TRBJ2-2; D not resolved. The CDR3 is made up of 15 amino acids. Germline CDR1 is DFQATT and CDR2 is SNEGSKA (reference sequence).

There are many counts of this clonotype. This chain connects TRBV5-1 to TRBJ1-1; 7 bases align to TRBD1. CDR1 and CDR2 (germline): SGHRS, YFSETQ. The V gene end was trimmed by 7 bases and the J gene end by 1 base; junction bases not matched to a gene: 1. The CDR3 has 12 amino acids. The CDR3 reads CASRQGNTEAFF. The CDR3 DNA sequence: TGCGCCAGCCGACAGGGGAACACTGAAGCTTTCTTT.